Each of the 6 T cell receptor beta chains below was sequenced from the same sample in a study of cytomegalovirus exposure and HLA in healthy donors. Generated by immunoSEQ multiplex PCR, the TCRdb table keeps only in-frame clones and is missing some. The sample yields 200,000 to 250,000 clones, around 87% seen once. Sequenced material: PBMCs. These receptors were collected from a young woman in good health and CMV-seropositive.

The V gene is TRBV7-8, the J gene TRBJ2-1; 16 nucleotides agree with TRBD2. CDR1 is SGHVS and CDR2 is FQNEAQ in the germline V gene. There are 20 residues in the CDR3. Trimming took 2 bases from V and 3 from J; bases not matched to a gene: 10. The CDR3 DNA is TGTGCCAGCAGCTTACCCCACGGGACTAGCGGGAGGGCCGACTACAATGAGCAGTTCTTC. Protein sequence: CASSLPHGTSGRADYNEQFF.

V and J are TRBV6-1 and TRBJ1-4; weak D call: TRBD1 (5 bases). The germline V gene has CDR1 MNHNS and CDR2 SASEGT. Trimming stripped 8 bases from V and 2 bases from J, with 12 bases between. The CDR3 is 14 residues long. CDR3 loop: CASFDRPTNEKLFF. CDR3 DNA sequence: TGTGCCAGCTTCGACAGACCGACTAATGAAAAACTGTTTTTT.

The chain recombines TRBV5-1 with TRBJ2-1, with D perhaps matching TRBD2 (6 bases). V lost 0 bases and J lost 0, with 13 bases in between. CDR1 SGHRS and CDR2 YFSETQ come from the germline V gene. The CDR3 is 17 amino acids. The CDR3 region is CASSLGPTRSSYNEQFF. Here the CDR3 DNA reads TGCGCCAGCAGCTTGGGGCCGACTAGAAGCTCCTACAATGAGCAGTTCTTC. The full variable domain, with the rest looked up from reference TRBV5-1 and TRBJ2-1, is KAGVTQTPRYLIKTRGQQVTLSCSPISGHRSVSWYQQTPGQGLQFLFEYFSETQRNKGNFPGRFSGRQFSNSRSEMNVSTLELGDSALYLCASSLGPTRSSYNEQFFGPGTRLTVL.

V is TRBV7-8 and J is TRBJ1-5, with a possible D match to TRBD1 (5 bases). The V end lost 2 bases, the J end lost 2 bases, and 10 bases lay between the germline ends. The germline gives CDR1 SGHVS, CDR2 FQNEAQ. The CDR3 has 15 amino acids. Here the CDR3 reads CASSLTGGGNQPQHF. DNA of the CDR3: TGTGCCAGCAGCTTAACCGGGGGTGGCAATCAGCCCCAGCATTTT.

In this sample, this clone turned up a few times. J is TRBJ2-7 and V is TRBV27; weak D call: TRBD2 (6 bases). The CDR3 totals 13 residues. Germline-derived CDR1 and CDR2 are MNHEY and SMNVEV (reference sequence). The ends were cut back, 7 bases at V and 3 bases at J, with 13 bases in the middle. CDR3 nucleotides: TGTGCCAGCACTCCAACTAGCAGCTACGAGCAGTACTTC. It is translated as CASTPTSSYEQYF.

The CDR3 sequence: CASSLSSRGKGGVTDTQYF. In DNA, the CDR3 is TGTGCCAGCAGTTTATCCTCAAGAGGAAAGGGGGGGGTAACAGATACGCAGTATTTT. The chain recombines TRBV27 with TRBJ2-3, with D perhaps TRBD2 (7 bases). The germline V gene has CDR1 MNHEY and CDR2 SMNVEV (reference sequence). V was trimmed by 0 bases and J by 3 bases, leaving 22 bases between them. The CDR3 is made up of 19 amino acids.